These T cell receptor beta chains were read from a single sample in a study of CD8 T cells in ankylosing spondylitis. Using its own MiXCR run on the 5' RACE reads, TCRdb lists one record per CDR3 protein. The profile shows roughly 370,000 distinct CDR3 sequences, about a fifth of them singletons. Specimen: blood, either unsorted or a sorted T cell fraction (not recorded which). The receptors were sampled from a male donor with ankylosing spondylitis. Each CDR3 is given with its conserved first and last residue. A D gene is named only where the DNA matches it firmly. Rows may omit the clone size; those that give it use once, few, many or a size class.

>TRBV10-3|17|TRBJ2-5|TRBD2|few
CAISESGPSGSQETQYF
TGTGCCATCAGTGAGTCGGGGCCTAGCGGGTCCCAAGAGACCCAGTACTTC
>TRBV6-5|16|TRBJ2-2|TRBD1|-
CASSYSTTGGYGELFF
TGTGCCAGCAGTTACTCGACCACAGGGGGGTACGGGGAGCTGTTTTTT
>TRBV9|15|TRBJ2-5|-|few
CASSVSRERGETQYF
TGTGCCAGCAGCGTTTCACGGGAAAGGGGGGAGACCCAGTACTTC
>TRBV12-3/TRBV12-4|13|TRBJ2-2|-|few
CASSYADTGELFF
TGTGCCAGCAGTTATGCGGACACCGGGGAGCTGTTTTTT
>TRBV5-5|12|TRBJ2-3|-|-
CASSLGGTRSYF
TGTGCCAGCAGCTTGGGAGGGACGCGGTCGTATTTT
>TRBV7-2|14|TRBJ2-5|-|-
CASSQGPDGETQYF
TGTGCCAGCAGCCAGGGGCCCGATGGTGAGACCCAGTACTTC
>TRBV20-1|16|TRBJ2-5|TRBD2|-
CSASLSGTSGFETQYF
TGCAGTGCTAGTTTGTCGGGGACTAGCGGGTTTGAGACCCAGTACTTC
>TRBV7-2|13|TRBJ2-1|-|few
CASSSGSGSDQFF
TGTGCCAGCAGCTCTGGTTCGGGGTCAGATCAGTTCTTC
>TRBV15|15|TRBJ1-3|-|-
CATSRAGQSGNTIYF
TGTGCCACCAGCAGAGCAGGTCAATCTGGAAACACCATATATTTT
>TRBV12-3/TRBV12-4|15|TRBJ2-1|TRBD2|many
CASSRLAGPYNEQFF
TGTGCCAGCAGCCGACTAGCGGGCCCCTACAATGAGCAGTTCTTC
>TRBV6-1|15|TRBJ1-5|-|few
CASSRREAQRQPQHF
TGTGCCAGCAGTAGGAGGGAGGCTCAAAGGCAGCCCCAGCATTTT
>TRBV5-1|16|TRBJ1-6|TRBD1|few
CASSGGTGGYNSPLHF
TGCGCCAGCAGCGGTGGGACAGGAGGTTATAATTCACCCCTCCACTTT
>TRBV11-2|11|TRBJ2-7|-|-
CASSFHEEQYF
TGTGCCAGCAGCTTTCACGAGGAGCAGTACTTC
>TRBV4-2|14|TRBJ2-3|TRBD1|few
CASSPDRLADTQYF
TGTGCCAGCAGCCCGGACAGGCTGGCGGATACGCAGTATTTT
>TRBV29-1|13|TRBJ2-7|-|-
CSVEGDGAYEQYF
TGCAGCGTTGAGGGGGACGGGGCCTACGAGCAGTACTTC
>TRBV28|15|TRBJ1-2|-|-
CASSFESDRPYGYTF
TGTGCCAGCAGTTTCGAGTCTGACAGGCCCTATGGCTACACCTTC
>TRBV5-1|15|TRBJ1-2|-|-
CASSFDGLTAYGYTF
TGCGCCAGCAGCTTTGACGGCCTAACCGCCTATGGCTACACCTTC
>TRBV20-1|15|TRBJ2-7|TRBD2|few
CSARDQGERGYEQYF
TGCAGTGCTAGAGATCAAGGAGAGCGGGGCTACGAGCAGTACTTC
>TRBV6-1|12|TRBJ2-1|-|-
CASTLQGYEQFF
TGTGCCAGCACCCTGCAGGGCTATGAGCAGTTCTTC
>TRBV7-6|15|TRBJ1-5|TRBD1|few
CASSSGTGPSQPQHF
TGTGCCAGCAGCTCCGGGACAGGTCCTTCTCAGCCCCAGCATTTT
>TRBV18|13|TRBJ2-7|-|few
CASSPTSHYEQYF
TGTGCCAGCTCACCAACTAGTCACTACGAGCAGTACTTC
>TRBV14|15|TRBJ2-1|TRBD2|-
CASSQTIAGLNEQFF
TGTGCCAGCAGCCAAACAATAGCGGGATTGAATGAGCAGTTCTTC
>TRBV5-6|14|TRBJ2-3|TRBD2|few
CASTRGGNTDTQYF
TGTGCCAGCACCCGGGGAGGGAACACAGATACGCAGTATTTT
>TRBV28|13|TRBJ2-7|-|-
CASTTRLSYEQYF
TGTGCCAGCACCACACGGCTTAGCTACGAGCAGTACTTC
>TRBV29-1|13|TRBJ2-1|-|many
CSVGSSSYNEQFF
TGCAGCGTTGGGAGCAGCTCCTACAATGAGCAGTTCTTC
>TRBV5-1|14|TRBJ1-3|TRBD1|-
CASSPDRAGNTIYF
TGCGCCAGCAGCCCTGACAGGGCTGGAAACACCATATATTTT
>TRBV6-2/TRBV6-3|15|TRBJ2-5|TRBD1|-
CASSYLGQGGETQYF
TGTGCCAGCAGTTACCTGGGACAGGGCGGCGAGACCCAGTACTTC
>TRBV24-1|16|TRBJ2-3|TRBD2|-
CATSDRGETSPDTQYF
TGTGCCACCAGTGACCGGGGTGAGACTAGCCCAGATACGCAGTATTTT
>TRBV5-6|12|TRBJ2-5|-|once
CASGRIRETQYF
TGTGCCAGCGGGAGGATCCGAGAGACCCAGTACTTC
>TRBV7-3|15|TRBJ2-4|-|-
CASSLAGQSKNIQYF
TGTGCCAGCAGCTTGGCCGGACAGTCCAAAAACATTCAGTACTTC
>TRBV6-2/TRBV6-3|15|TRBJ1-1|-|-
CASSYDQRGNTEAFF
TGTGCCAGCAGTTACGACCAACGGGGGAACACTGAAGCTTTCTTT
>TRBV29-1|14|TRBJ1-1|TRBD1|few
CSVGQGGTNTEAFF
TGCAGCGTGGGACAGGGGGGGACGAACACTGAAGCTTTCTTT
>TRBV5-1|14|TRBJ2-5|TRBD2|-
CASSLALAGETQYF
TGCGCCAGCAGCTTGGCTCTAGCGGGCGAGACCCAGTACTTC
>TRBV3-1|16|TRBJ2-1|TRBD1|-
CASSGRTGAAYNEQFF
TGTGCCAGCAGCGGTCGGACAGGGGCAGCCTACAATGAGCAGTTCTTC
>TRBV10-3|13|TRBJ2-7|TRBD1|few
CAISEGDSYEQYF
TGTGCCATCAGTGAGGGGGACAGCTACGAGCAGTACTTC
>TRBV12-3/TRBV12-4|17|TRBJ2-5|TRBD1|-
CASSLGRDRRNLETQYF
TGTGCCAGCAGTTTGGGAAGGGACAGGCGAAATCTAGAGACCCAGTACTTC
>TRBV18|14|TRBJ1-2|-|once
CASSPPGVSGGYTF
TGTGCCAGCTCACCACCCGGGGTCTCCGGCGGCTACACCTTC
>TRBV29-1|15|TRBJ2-1|-|few
CSVRTGPSSYNEQFF
TGCAGCGTTCGGACGGGACCCAGCTCCTACAATGAGCAGTTCTTC